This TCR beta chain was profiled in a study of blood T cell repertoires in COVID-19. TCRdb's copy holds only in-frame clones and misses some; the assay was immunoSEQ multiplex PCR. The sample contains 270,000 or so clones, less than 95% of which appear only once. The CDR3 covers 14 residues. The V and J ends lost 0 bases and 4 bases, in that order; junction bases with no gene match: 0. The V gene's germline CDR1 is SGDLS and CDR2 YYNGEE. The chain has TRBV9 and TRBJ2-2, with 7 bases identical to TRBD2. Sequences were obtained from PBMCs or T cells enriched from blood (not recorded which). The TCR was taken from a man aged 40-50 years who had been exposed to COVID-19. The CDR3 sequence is CASSVAGGTGELFF. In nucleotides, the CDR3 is TGTGCCAGCAGCGTAGCGGGAGGCACCGGGGAGCTGTTTTTT.